This T cell receptor beta chain was captured by sequencing in a study of beta chain features in type 1 diabetes. Overall study: What patients shared with healthy donors was a similar profile of age, gender and cell yields.

Between the trimmed V and J ends, which lost 1 base and 0 bases, there was a span of 6 bases. Germline V gene lookup returns CDR1 SGHAT and CDR2 FQNNGV. The CDR3 has 14 amino acids. The authors reverse transcribed all of the isolated RNA, so sequencing captured expressed TCRB transcripts. An average approximately 3.5 million reads came from naive, central memory and regulatory T cell samples. The repertoire was sequenced with immunoSEQ multiplex PCR; TCRdb's copy has only in-frame clones and lacks some. The top ten hold about 0.087% of the sample, which has 500,000 to 700,000 clones, about a sixth seen once. The authors sorted CD4+ naive, central memory, regulatory and stem cell-like memory cells via CD45RO/CCR7/CD25/CD127/CD95/CD27. In its sample, this clone was seen a few times.

The chain links TRBV11-2 to TRBJ2-5, with D unclear. The source is a man between 18 and 35 years old in good health. The sequencing input was naive CD4+ T cells from blood. The CDR3 is CASSLVPHQETQYF. The CDR3 nucleotides read TGTGCCAGCAGCTTAGTCCCCCACCAAGAGACCCAGTACTTC.